This record concerns one T cell receptor (beta chain) sequence. Its target is not known. V lost 0 bases and J lost 1; bases outside the gene matches: 9. The germline CDR1 and CDR2 sequences are KGHSH and LQKENI. The CDR3 is 17 amino acids. These data are taken from a study of early stage breast cancer tumors. Looking at the study overall: Most invasive tumors, twelve of 16, were ER+/PR+/HER2-. Invasive lobular carcinomas made up four of 12 ER+/PR+/HER2- tumors.

TCRdb's copy holds only in-frame clones and misses some; the assay was immunoSEQ multiplex PCR. The profile shows around 25,000 clones, roughly 67% of them singletons. Study-level points and caveats: Most shared enriched TCRB sequences were commonly generated ones. Tumor and normal breast were distinguished via blood comparison in about 90% of the 16 patients.

Sequenced sample: breast tumor tissue. The clonotype comes from a person between 60 and 70 years old with breast cancer. The chain joins TRBV18 to TRBJ2-7; 7 bases line up with TRBD1. Written as DNA, the CDR3 is TGTGCCAGCTCACCACCGGCAAGAGGGGGCCCGTCCTACGAGCAGTACTTC. This gives the protein CASSPPARGGPSYEQYF.